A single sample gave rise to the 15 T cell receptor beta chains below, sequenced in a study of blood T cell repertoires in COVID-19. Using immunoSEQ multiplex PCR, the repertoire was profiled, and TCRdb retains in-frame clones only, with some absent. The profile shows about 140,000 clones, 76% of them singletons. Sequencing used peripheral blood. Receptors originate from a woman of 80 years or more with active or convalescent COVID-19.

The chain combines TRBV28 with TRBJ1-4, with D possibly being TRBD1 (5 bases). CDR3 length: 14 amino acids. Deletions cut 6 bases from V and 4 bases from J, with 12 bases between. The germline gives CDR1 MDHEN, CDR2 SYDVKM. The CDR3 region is CASRMGGVNEKLFF. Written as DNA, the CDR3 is TGTGCCAGCAGGATGGGAGGGGTTAATGAAAAACTGTTTTTT.

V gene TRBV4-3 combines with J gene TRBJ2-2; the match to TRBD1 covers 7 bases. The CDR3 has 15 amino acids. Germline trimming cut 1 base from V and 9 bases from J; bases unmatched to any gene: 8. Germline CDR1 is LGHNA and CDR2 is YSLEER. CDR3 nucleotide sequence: TGCGCCAGCAGCCAAGGGACAGGACGTAGTCGGGAGCTGTTTTTT. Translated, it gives CASSQGTGRSRELFF.

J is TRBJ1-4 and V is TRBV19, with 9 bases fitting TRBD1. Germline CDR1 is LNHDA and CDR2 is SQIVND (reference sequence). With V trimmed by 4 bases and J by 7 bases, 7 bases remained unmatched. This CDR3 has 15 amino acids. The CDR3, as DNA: TGTGCCAGTAGTAAACAGGGGGCGATGGGTGAAAAACTGTTTTTT. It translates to CASSKQGAMGEKLFF.

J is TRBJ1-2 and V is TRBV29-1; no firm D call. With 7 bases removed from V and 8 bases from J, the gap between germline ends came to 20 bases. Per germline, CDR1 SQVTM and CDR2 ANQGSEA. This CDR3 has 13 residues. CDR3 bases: TGCAGCGCCCAAGGAGGCGGTTCCACGGGCTACACCTTC. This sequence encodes CSAQGGGSTGYTF.

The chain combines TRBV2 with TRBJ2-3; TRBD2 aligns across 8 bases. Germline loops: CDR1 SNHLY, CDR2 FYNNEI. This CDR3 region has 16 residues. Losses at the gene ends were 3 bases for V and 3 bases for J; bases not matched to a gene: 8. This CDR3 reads CASSDLAGQGTDTQYF. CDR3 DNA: TGTGCCAGCAGTGATCTAGCGGGCCAGGGGACAGATACGCAGTATTTT.

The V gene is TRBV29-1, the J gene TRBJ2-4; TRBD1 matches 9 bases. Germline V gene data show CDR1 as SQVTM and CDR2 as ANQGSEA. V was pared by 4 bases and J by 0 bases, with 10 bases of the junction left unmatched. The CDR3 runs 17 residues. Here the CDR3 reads CSVGFTQGALAKNIQYF. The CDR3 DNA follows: TGCAGCGTTGGTTTTACACAGGGGGCACTAGCCAAAAACATTCAGTACTTC.

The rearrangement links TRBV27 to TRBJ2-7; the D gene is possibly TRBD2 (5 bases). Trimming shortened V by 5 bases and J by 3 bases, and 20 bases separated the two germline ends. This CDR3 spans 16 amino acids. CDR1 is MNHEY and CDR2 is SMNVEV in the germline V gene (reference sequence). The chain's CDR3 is CASSPSRPPRGYEQYF. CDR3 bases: TGTGCCAGCAGTCCGTCAAGACCTCCACGGGGCTACGAGCAGTACTTC.

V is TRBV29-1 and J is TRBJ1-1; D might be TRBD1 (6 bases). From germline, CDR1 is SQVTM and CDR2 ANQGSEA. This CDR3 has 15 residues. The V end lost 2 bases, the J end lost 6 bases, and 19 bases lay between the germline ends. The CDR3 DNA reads TGCAGCGTTGAAAAGCTTGGCCAGGGGATGTCTGAAGCTTTCTTT. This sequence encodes CSVEKLGQGMSEAFF.

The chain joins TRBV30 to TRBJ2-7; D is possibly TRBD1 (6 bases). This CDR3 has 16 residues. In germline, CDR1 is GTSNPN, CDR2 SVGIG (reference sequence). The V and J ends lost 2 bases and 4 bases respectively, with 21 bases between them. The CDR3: CAWSPPDRLSFYEQYF. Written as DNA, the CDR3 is TGTGCCTGGAGTCCCCCAGACAGGTTAAGCTTTTACGAGCAGTACTTC.

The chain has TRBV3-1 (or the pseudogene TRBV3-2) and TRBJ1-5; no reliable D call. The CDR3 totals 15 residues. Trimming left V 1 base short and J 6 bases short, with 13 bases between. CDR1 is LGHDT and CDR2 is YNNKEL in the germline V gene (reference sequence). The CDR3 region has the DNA TGTGCCAGCAGCCAAGTAGTTACAGTCTCTCAGCCCCAGCATTTT. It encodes CASSQVVTVSQPQHF.

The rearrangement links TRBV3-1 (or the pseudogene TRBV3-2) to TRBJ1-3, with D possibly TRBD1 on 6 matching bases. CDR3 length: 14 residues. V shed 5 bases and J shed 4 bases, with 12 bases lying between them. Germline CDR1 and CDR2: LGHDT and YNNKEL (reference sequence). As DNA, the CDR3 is TGTGCCAGCAGCAAAACAGGGCGCGGAAACACCATATATTTT. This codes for CASSKTGRGNTIYF.

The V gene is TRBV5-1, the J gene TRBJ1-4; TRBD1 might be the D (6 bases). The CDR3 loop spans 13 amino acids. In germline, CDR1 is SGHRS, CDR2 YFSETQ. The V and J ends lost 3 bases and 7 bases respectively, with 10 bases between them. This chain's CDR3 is CASSSGVSEKLFF. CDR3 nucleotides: TGCGCCAGCAGCTCAGGGGTTTCTGAAAAACTGTTTTTT.

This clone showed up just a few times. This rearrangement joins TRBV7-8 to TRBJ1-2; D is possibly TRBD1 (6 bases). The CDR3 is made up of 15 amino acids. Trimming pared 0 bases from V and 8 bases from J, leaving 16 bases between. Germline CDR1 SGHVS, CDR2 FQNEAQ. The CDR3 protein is CASSLAVGGQRGYTF. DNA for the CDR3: TGTGCCAGCAGCTTAGCAGTCGGGGGGCAGAGGGGCTACACCTTC. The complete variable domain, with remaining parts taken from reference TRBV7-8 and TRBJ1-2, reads GAGVSQSPRYKVAKRGQDVALRCDPISGHVSLFWYQQALGQGPEFLTYFQNEAQLDKSGLPSDRFFAERPEGSVSTLKIQRTQQEDSAVYLCASSLAVGGQRGYTFGSGTRLTVV.

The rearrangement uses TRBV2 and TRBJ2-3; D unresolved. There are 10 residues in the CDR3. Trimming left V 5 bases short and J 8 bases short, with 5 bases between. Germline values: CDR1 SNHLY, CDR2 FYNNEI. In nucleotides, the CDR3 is TGTGCCAGCAGTTCGGGTACGCAGTATTTT. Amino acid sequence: CASSSGTQYF.

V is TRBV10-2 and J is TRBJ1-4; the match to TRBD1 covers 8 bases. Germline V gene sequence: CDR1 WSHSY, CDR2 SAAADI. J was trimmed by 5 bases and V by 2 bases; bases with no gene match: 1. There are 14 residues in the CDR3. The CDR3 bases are TGCGCCAGCAGTGAGCAGGGGGCCAATGAAAAACTGTTTTTT. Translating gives CASSEQGANEKLFF.